The source of this T cell receptor (beta chain) is a study of vaccination and CD4 T cells after COVID-19. Treatment given: roughly 11-day PBMC culture with coronavirus spike peptide pools or control peptides (ViraFEST assay). Oncomine TCR Beta short-read sequencing was applied to DNA from cultured CD4+ T cells. TCRdb called the PCR reads again in MiXCR, with one record for every CDR3 protein. The repertoire holds around 16,000 distinct CDR3 sequences, with over 65% as singletons. On this clonotype itself: Its antigen is unknown.

The CDR3 contains 12 residues. Looked up from germline, CDR1 is ENHRY and CDR2 is SYGVKD. V shed 4 bases and J shed 8 bases, with 11 bases lying between them. Sequencing was done on a sample of CD4+ T cells from blood, cultured in vitro. The receptor was derived from a human donor who had recovered from COVID-19. The genes are TRBV10-3 and TRBJ1-1; D is unresolved. CDR3 DNA: TGTGCCATCAGTGCGGGGAGGGTCGAAGCTTTCTTT. It yields the protein CAISAGRVEAFF.